This entry concerns a single T cell receptor beta chain. This sample is part of a study of Graves' ophthalmopathy and Graves' hyperthyroidism. Patients newly diagnosed with hyperthyroidism, under 2 months' duration, were aged 18 to 65, the study reports. The TCR beta CDR3 regions underwent amplification from RNA transcripts. The workflow started with a first-round RT-PCR run with HTBI primers and then moved on to a second-round multiplex PCR. TCRdb itself ran the multiplex PCR reads through MiXCR, one entry per CDR3 protein. The data contain around 1.1 million distinct CDR3 sequences, around a third of them singletons. There are 14 residues in the CDR3.

The sequenced material came from peripheral blood or thyroid tissue (not recorded which). The V gene is TRBV12-3 or TRBV12-4, the J gene TRBJ1-1; D unclear. The clonotype originates from an adult man with Graves' hyperthyroidism. The CDR3 DNA reads TGTGCTAGTGGTTCGAGCGGAATGAACACTGAAGCTTTCTTT. Its protein is CASGSSGMNTEAFF.